Below, 25 T cell receptor beta chains from the same sample are listed, as sequenced in a study of spatial heterogeneity in lung cancer. TCRdb re-derived calls from the 5' RACE reads in MiXCR, one entry per CDR3 protein. Seen here are around 25,000 distinct CDR3 sequences, around 13% observed once, and the top ten hold around 23%. Time point here: sample taken at primary tumor resection. Without sorting, whole RNA was sequenced from tumor, nontumor lung or frozen PBMC. Sequenced material: PBMCs, taken at surgery. The receptor set was obtained from a female donor with early-stage non-small cell lung cancer.

The chain carries TRBV10-3 and TRBJ2-3; the match to TRBD2 covers 12 bases. Per the germline V gene, CDR1 is ENHRY and CDR2 is SYGVKD. The ends lost 5 bases at V and 3 bases at J; junction bases unmatched: 15. The CDR3 extends over 19 amino acids. Here the CDR3 reads CAISSHPASGGAETDTQYF. The CDR3, as DNA: TGTGCCATCAGTTCCCACCCGGCTAGCGGGGGGGCCGAGACAGATACGCAGTATTTT.

This rearrangement joins TRBV18 to TRBJ2-1, with D unclear. Trimming took 2 bases from V and 5 from J, leaving 7 bases between them. The CDR3 is 13 amino acids. Germline V gene sequence: CDR1 KGHSH, CDR2 LQKENI. The DNA of the CDR3 is TGTGCCAGCTCACCATCCCTTAACAATGAGCAGTTCTTC. This gives the protein CASSPSLNNEQFF.

This clonotype was found a few times. The chain couples TRBV20-1 to TRBJ1-1, with D perhaps TRBD1 (6 bases). The germline gives CDR1 DFQATT, CDR2 SNEGSKA (reference sequence). V was shortened by 7 bases and J by 1 base, with 13 bases between the two germline ends. The CDR3 covers 13 residues. The CDR3, as DNA: TGCAGTGGCCTCCAGGGGACGAACACTGAAGCTTTCTTT. It yields the protein CSGLQGTNTEAFF.

In regard to this clonotype: A much larger clone lies one base from this, so it may be a read error. This chain uses TRBV7-7 with TRBJ2-7, with D possibly being TRBD2 (5 bases). Germline-derived CDR1 and CDR2 are SSHAT and FNYEAQ (reference sequence). The CDR3 covers 15 residues. CDR3 sequence (DNA): TGTGTCAGCAGCTCACCTAGCACTCTCACCTACGAGCAGTACTTC. Translating gives CVSSSPSTLTYEQYF.

This clonotype was seen many times. This chain uses TRBV25-1 with TRBJ1-6; D call uncertain. The CDR3 sequence is 14 residues long. Trimming took 6 bases from V and 8 from J, leaving 14 bases between them. Germline values: CDR1 MGHDK, CDR2 SYGVNS. CDR3 sequence reads: CASSDPGPHSPLHF. The CDR3 DNA reads TGTGCCAGCAGCGATCCCGGTCCACATTCACCCCTCCACTTT.

This clonotype was recorded many times. The chain couples TRBV5-5 to TRBJ2-5; D not certain. The germline CDR1 and CDR2 sequences are SGHKS and YYEKEE (reference sequence). The CDR3 loop spans 16 amino acids. V was cut by 1 base and J by 1 base, with 14 bases left in between. This chain's CDR3 is CASSLQLLTGQETQYF. The CDR3 bases are TGTGCCAGCAGCTTGCAGTTATTGACGGGCCAAGAGACCCAGTACTTC.

This clonotype was found many times. DNA for the CDR3: TGTGCCACCAGCAGAGATTCGGGACGGGTGGAGACCCAGTACTTC. Protein sequence: CATSRDSGRVETQYF. V gene TRBV15 combines with J gene TRBJ2-5; D is tentatively TRBD1 or TRBD2 (5 bases each). The CDR3 consists of 15 residues. V shed 0 bases and J shed 5 bases, with 13 bases lying between them. The germline V gene encodes CDR1 LNHNV and CDR2 YYDKDF (reference sequence).

There are a few counts of this clonotype. The chain uses TRBV20-1 and TRBJ2-1; 8 nucleotides align to TRBD2. Unmatched junction bases numbered 8, after V lost 0 bases and J lost 4 bases. Germline V gene sequence: CDR1 DFQATT, CDR2 SNEGSKA (reference sequence). This CDR3 is built from 16 residues. The CDR3 here is CSARDSRGVAYNEQFF. CDR3 coding DNA: TGCAGTGCTAGAGATTCGCGGGGGGTGGCTTACAATGAGCAGTTCTTC.

This clonotype was counted ten times or more. The chain joins TRBV2 to TRBJ2-2, with 8 bases identical to TRBD2. Germline values: CDR1 SNHLY, CDR2 FYNNEI. This CDR3 region has 17 residues. Trimming at V came to 0 bases and at J to 1 base, leaving 4 bases not matched to a gene. CDR3 loop: CASSEARLAGNTGELFF. CDR3 in DNA: TGTGCCAGCAGTGAAGCGAGGCTAGCGGGGAACACCGGGGAGCTGTTTTTT.

At least ten counts were recorded for this clonotype. V and J are TRBV7-9 and TRBJ2-1; weak D call: TRBD1 (6 bases). The germline V gene encodes CDR1 SEHNR and CDR2 FQNEAQ (reference sequence). Trimming removed 3 bases from V and 5 bases from J, with 11 bases in between. There are 14 residues in the CDR3. DNA of the CDR3: TGTGCCAGCAGCTTGGACAGCCTAAACAATGAGCAGTTCTTC. Protein: CASSLDSLNNEQFF.

This clonotype has a count of ten or more. The chain joins TRBV14 to TRBJ1-3, with 7 bases that match TRBD1. Germline V lookup: CDR1 SGHDN, CDR2 FVKESK. The CDR3 runs 17 residues. The trim removed 4 bases at V and 4 bases at J, leaving 13 bases unmatched. CDR3 DNA: TGTGCCAGCAGCCGGATCGGACTGAGGGGGCAGGGAAACACCATATATTTT. Translating gives CASSRIGLRGQGNTIYF. Based on the CDR3 plus reference TRBV14 and TRBJ1-3, the full variable domain is EAGVTQFPSHSVIEKGQTVTLRCDPISGHDNLYWYRRVMGKEIKFLLHFVKESKQDESGMPNNRFLAERTGGTYSTLKVQPAELEDSGVYFCASSRIGLRGQGNTIYFGEGSWLTVV.

The chain links TRBV21-1 to TRBJ2-1; no check of the table's D call, TRBD1, against the DNA was made. TRBV21-1 is designated a pseudogene. The CDR3 is 22 residues long. CDR3 region: CASSEKAGGGTASGRGYNEQFF. The CDR3 coding sequence is TGTGCCAGCAGCGAGAAAGCAGGGGGCGGAACCGCTAGCGGGCGAGGGTACAATGAGCAGTTCTTC.

In its sample, this clonotype was seen many times. This chain joins TRBV18 and TRBJ1-4, with D tentatively TRBD1 (5 bases). Trimming shortened V by 3 bases and J by 3 bases, and 8 bases separated the two germline ends. CDR3 length equals 14 residues. The germline CDR1 and CDR2 sequences are KGHSH and LQKENI. The CDR3 bases are TGTGCCAGCTCACCCGGGACCGCTAATGAAAAACTGTTTTTT. Protein product: CASSPGTANEKLFF.

This clonotype has a handful of counts. V usage is TRBV29-1 and J usage is TRBJ2-4; D may match TRBD1 or TRBD2 (6 bases each). The CDR3 sequence is 15 residues long. Deletions cut 0 bases from V and 8 bases from J, with 17 bases between. Germline V gene data show CDR1 as SQVTM and CDR2 as ANQGSEA. DNA for the CDR3: TGCAGCGTTGAAGATGGAAAAGGGGGGAACGACATTCAGTACTTC. Its translation is CSVEDGKGGNDIQYF.

This clonotype was seen repeatedly, ten times or more. The gene calls are TRBV7-3 and TRBJ2-1, with 9 bases aligning to TRBD1. The ends lost 5 bases at V and 4 bases at J; junction bases unmatched: 6. CDR3 size: 15 residues. The V gene's germline CDR1 is SGHTA and CDR2 FQGTGA. CDR3 bases: TGTGCCAGCAGCCCCTGGGACAGGGATTACAATGAGCAGTTCTTC. It specifies CASSPWDRDYNEQFF.

This clonotype showed up many times. The chain has TRBV10-3 and TRBJ2-1; possible D gene TRBD2, 5 bases. Trimming took 8 bases from V and 0 from J, leaving 11 bases between them. The CDR3 is 14 amino acids. The germline CDR1 and CDR2 sequences are ENHRY and SYGVKD. CDR3 in amino acids: CAILAGSSYNEQFF. DNA of the CDR3: TGTGCCATCCTAGCAGGAAGCTCCTACAATGAGCAGTTCTTC.

This clonotype was recorded many times. The V call is TRBV3-1, the J call TRBJ1-2; D unclear. In germline, CDR1 is LGHDT, CDR2 YNNKEL (reference sequence). CDR3 length: 15 residues. The V gene lost 1 base and the J gene lost 2 bases, with 11 bases spanning the gap. The CDR3 is CASSQAGSRNYGYTF. The CDR3 DNA follows: TGTGCCAGCAGCCAAGCCGGAAGCAGAAACTATGGCTACACCTTC.

Ten or more counts support this clonotype. The chain couples TRBV7-6 to TRBJ2-2, with unresolved D. The CDR3 contains 12 residues. The V gene lost 4 bases and the J gene lost 1 base, with 1 base spanning the gap. Germline CDR1 SGHVS, CDR2 FNYEAQ. This CDR3 is CASSWNTGELFF. The CDR3 coding sequence is TGTGCCAGCAGCTGGAACACCGGGGAGCTGTTTTTT.

This clonotype was counted at least ten times. The V and J genes are TRBV28 and TRBJ2-3; unclear D gene. V lost 5 bases to trimming and J lost 2 bases, with 20 bases between them. The CDR3 has 17 residues. Germline assignment: CDR1 MDHEN and CDR2 SYDVKM. The CDR3 reads CASSTIVGLTDTDTQYF. The CDR3 DNA is TGTGCCAGCAGTACTATTGTAGGGTTGACTGACACAGATACGCAGTATTTT.

This clonotype showed up many times. This chain links TRBV27 with TRBJ1-3; D might be TRBD1 (6 bases). Per germline, CDR1 MNHEY and CDR2 SMNVEV (reference sequence). V gave up 2 bases and J gave up 1 base, with 9 bases separating them. The length of the CDR3 is 15 residues. The DNA of the CDR3 is TGTGCCAGCAGTTTAACCGGGACATCTGGAAACACCATATATTTT. Its translation: CASSLTGTSGNTIYF.

The sample holds many counts of this clonotype. V usage is TRBV6-2 or TRBV6-3 and J usage is TRBJ1-5; TRBD1 agrees at 8 bases. J gave up 4 bases and V 0 bases, and 5 bases lay outside the gene matches. The V gene's germline CDR1 is MNHEY and CDR2 SVGEGT. The CDR3 loop spans 16 amino acids. This CDR3 reads CASSYSGQGDNQPQHF. For the CDR3, the DNA is TGTGCCAGCAGTTACTCCGGACAGGGCGATAATCAGCCCCAGCATTTT.

Many counts were recorded for this clonotype. The rearrangement uses TRBV6-6 and TRBJ1-5, with 8 bases aligning to TRBD1. This CDR3 is 14 amino acids long. V shed 6 bases and J 7 bases; nucleotides not matched to a gene: 8. The germline V gene encodes CDR1 MNHNY and CDR2 SVGAGI (reference sequence). The CDR3 nucleotides are TGTGCCAGCAGAACAGCGGGACAGGCGCAGCCCCAGCATTTT. This codes for CASRTAGQAQPQHF.

This clonotype has a count of ten or more. The CDR3 DNA is TGTGCCACCAGTGAAACAGGGTACCAAGAGACCCAGTACTTC. Amino acids: CATSETGYQETQYF. The chain uses TRBV24-1 and TRBJ2-5; maybe TRBD1 (6 bases). Trimming took off 4 bases at V and 0 bases at J, with 8 bases between the two ends. Germline V lookup: CDR1 KGHDR, CDR2 SFDVKD. The CDR3 is made up of 14 amino acids.

In this sample, this clonotype turned up many times. The chain carries TRBV12-3 or TRBV12-4 and TRBJ2-2; a possible D gene is TRBD1 (6 bases). This CDR3 has 15 residues. With 3 bases removed from V and 4 bases from J, the gap between germline ends came to 12 bases. The CDR3 DNA follows: TGTGCCAGCAGTTTCGTGGGGACATCCACCGGGGAGCTGTTTTTT. Translating gives CASSFVGTSTGELFF.

In its sample, this clonotype was seen a few times. This chain uses TRBV5-5 with TRBJ2-1, with no clear D. The V gene lost 1 base and the J gene lost 0 bases, with 5 bases spanning the gap. The CDR3 spans 14 residues. CDR1 is SGHKS, CDR2 YYEKEE, per germline (reference sequence). The DNA of the CDR3 is TGTGCCAGCAGCTTGCAGACCTCCTACAATGAGCAGTTCTTC. Protein sequence: CASSLQTSYNEQFF.